The 3 T cell receptor beta chains listed next were all sequenced from one sample in a study of OX40 agonist ivuxolimab in advanced cancers. The data were produced by immunoSEQ multiplex PCR, yet TCRdb's version contains in-frame clones alone and is incomplete. Seen here are about 99,000 clones, more than 95% observed once, and the top ten hold around 2.2%. Sequences were derived from CD4+ or CD8+ T cells sorted from blood, sampled in a trial of the OX40 agonist ivuxolimab. The receptor set was obtained from an adult with an advanced solid tumor such as melanoma, head and neck, liver or kidney cancer.

In regard to this clone: This CDR3 is also generated by other DNA sequences in the sample. DNA for the CDR3: TGTGCCAGCAGTTTTCAGGGCTCCTACGAGCAGTACTTC. Amino acid sequence: CASSFQGSYEQYF. The V call is TRBV27, the J call TRBJ2-7, with D maybe TRBD1 (5 bases). Trimming took 3 bases from V and 0 from J, leaving 6 bases between them. The CDR3 runs 13 residues. The germline V gene has CDR1 MNHEY and CDR2 SMNVEV (reference sequence).

V and J are TRBV7-8 and TRBJ2-1; 12 bases align to TRBD2. The CDR3 is 14 amino acids. Trimming at V came to 5 bases and at J to 6 bases, leaving 2 bases not matched to a gene. Germline CDR1 is SGHVS and CDR2 is FQNEAQ. The CDR3 DNA reads as TGTGCCAGCAGCCCGACTAGCGGGAGCAATGAGCAGTTCTTC. It specifies CASSPTSGSNEQFF.

The chain links TRBV11-2 to TRBJ2-7, with D hard to call. V lost 4 bases and J lost 0, with 4 bases in between. The CDR3 runs 12 residues. Germline CDR1 SGHAT, CDR2 FQNNGV. The CDR3 nucleotides read TGTGCCAGCAGCTCATCCTCCTACGAGCAGTACTTC. It translates to CASSSSSYEQYF. The entire variable domain, with the rest obtained from reference TRBV11-2 and TRBJ2-7, is as follows: EAGVAQSPRYKIIEKRQSVAFWCNPISGHATLYWYQQILGQGPKLLIQFQNNGVVDDSQLPKDRFSAERLKGVDSTLKIQPAKLEDSAVYLCASSSSSYEQYFGPGTRLTVT.